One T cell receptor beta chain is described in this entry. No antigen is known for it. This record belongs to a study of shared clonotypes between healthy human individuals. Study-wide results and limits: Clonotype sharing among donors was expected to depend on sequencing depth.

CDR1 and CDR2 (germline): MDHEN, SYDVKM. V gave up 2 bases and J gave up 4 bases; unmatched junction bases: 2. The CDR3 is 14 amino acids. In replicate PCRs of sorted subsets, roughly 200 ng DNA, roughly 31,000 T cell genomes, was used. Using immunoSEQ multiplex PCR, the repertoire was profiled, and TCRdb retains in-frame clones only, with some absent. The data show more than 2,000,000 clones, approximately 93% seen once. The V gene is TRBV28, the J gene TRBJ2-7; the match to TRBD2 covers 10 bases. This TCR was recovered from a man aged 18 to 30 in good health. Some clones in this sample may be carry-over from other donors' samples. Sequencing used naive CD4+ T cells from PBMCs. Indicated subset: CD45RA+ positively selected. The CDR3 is CASSLSGREYEQYF. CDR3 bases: TGTGCCAGCAGTTTAAGCGGGAGGGAATACGAGCAGTACTTC.